A selection of T cell receptor beta chains follows, all from one sample in a study of blood T cells in healthy people across ages. Using its own MiXCR run on the 5' RACE reads, TCRdb lists one record per CDR3 protein. The sample has hundreds of thousands of distinct CDR3 sequences, around 50% seen once. Sequenced sample: blood. These receptors were taken from a middle-aged man in good health. CDR3s include the opening cysteine and the closing phenylalanine or tryptophan. Fields, in order: clone size, V gene, J gene, D gene, CDR3 protein, CDR3 DNA. D genes are given only for firm matches. Where a row states a size, it is once, few, many or the class of an expanded clone; other rows omit it.

-,TRBV20-1,TRBJ1-2,-,CSALISVASHYGYTF,TGCAGTGCCCTAATCTCAGTAGCCTCACACTATGGCTACACCTTC
-,TRBV25-1,TRBJ2-1,-,CASSGRAGGREQFF,TGTGCCAGCAGTGGGAGAGCCGGGGGACGTGAGCAGTTCTTC
once,TRBV28,TRBJ2-5,-,CAISPGPNIETQYF,TGTGCCATCAGCCCGGGCCCAAACATCGAGACCCAGTACTTC
few,TRBV11-2,TRBJ1-2,TRBD1,CASSLPPRRWGQGMKSNYGYTF,TGTGCCAGCAGCTTACCCCCTCGAAGGTGGGGACAGGGGATGAAATCTAACTATGGCTACACCTTC
-,TRBV3-1,TRBJ2-4,TRBD1,CASSQTTGVKNIQYF,TGTGCCAGCAGCCAAACGACAGGGGTCAAAAACATTCAGTACTTC
-,TRBV5-8,TRBJ2-3,-,CASSLRTTPSTDTQYF,TGTGCCAGCAGCTTGAGGACAACACCTAGCACAGATACGCAGTATTTT
-,TRBV12-3/TRBV12-4,TRBJ2-1,-,CASSLLSWSEQFF,TGTGCCAGCAGTTTGCTCTCATGGTCTGAGCAGTTCTTC
-,TRBV4-1,TRBJ2-3,-,CASSQVTRTPGGRTDTQYF,TGCGCCAGCAGCCAAGTTACCCGGACGCCCGGGGGCCGCACAGATACGCAGTATTTT
-,TRBV7-2,TRBJ2-5,TRBD2,CASSFALRGGGTQYF,TGTGCCAGCAGCTTTGCTCTGCGGGGGGGCGGGACCCAGTACTTC
-,TRBV28,TRBJ1-5,-,CATQDPGEQPQHF,TGTGCCACCCAGGACCCCGGGGAGCAGCCCCAGCATTTT
-,TRBV7-6,TRBJ2-3,TRBD2,CASPPSGRARADTQYF,TGTGCCAGCCCACCTAGCGGGAGGGCCAGGGCGGATACGCAGTATTTT
once,TRBV29-1,TRBJ2-1,-,CSVAFGQGNRNEQFF,TGCAGCGTTGCTTTTGGGCAGGGTAATAGGAATGAGCAGTTCTTC
-,TRBV7-6,TRBJ2-5,-,CASSSSQTQYF,TGTGCCAGCAGCAGCAGCCAGACCCAGTACTTC
few,TRBV7-2,TRBJ2-1,-,CASLLSGISHEQFF,TGTGCCAGCCTACTGTCGGGAATCTCCCATGAGCAGTTCTTC
-,TRBV15,TRBJ2-1,TRBD2,CATSRGGLARYEQFF,TGTGCCACCAGCAGAGGAGGACTAGCGAGGTATGAGCAGTTCTTC
few,TRBV5-4,TRBJ2-5,-,CASSFFREGKTQYF,TGTGCCAGCAGCTTTTTCCGTGAGGGGAAGACCCAGTACTTC
-,TRBV29-1,TRBJ1-1,-,CSVRQEVMNTEAFF,TGCAGCGTCCGACAGGAAGTAATGAACACTGAAGCTTTCTTT
many,TRBV20-1,TRBJ2-3,TRBD2,CSAPPASGSLRTDTQYF,TGCAGTGCTCCACCGGCTAGCGGGAGTCTGAGGACAGATACGCAGTATTTT
-,TRBV5-1,TRBJ1-4,-,CASRLWLTNEKLFF,TGCGCCAGCAGGCTGTGGTTAACTAATGAAAAACTGTTTTTT
-,TRBV13,TRBJ1-2,-,CASSEGRSPYGYTF,TGTGCCAGCAGCGAGGGACGCAGCCCCTATGGCTACACCTTC
-,TRBV4-3,TRBJ1-6,-,CASSQVGSDGSPLHF,TGCGCCAGCAGCCAAGTCGGGTCCGACGGTTCGCCCCTCCACTTT
-,TRBV5-1,TRBJ2-1,TRBD1,CASSLGAGTGSGYEQFF,TGCGCCAGCAGCTTGGGGGCCGGGACAGGGTCAGGTTATGAGCAGTTCTTC
-,TRBV20-1,TRBJ2-7,-,CSARGTGFEQYF,TGCAGTGCTAGGGGTACAGGGTTCGAGCAGTACTTC
few,TRBV12-5,TRBJ2-2,TRBD2,CASGSAAGGPIGELFF,TGTGCTAGTGGCTCGGCAGCGGGAGGGCCTATCGGGGAGCTGTTTTTT
once,TRBV30,TRBJ1-2,-,CAWRGQNYGYTF,TGTGCCTGGAGAGGACAGAACTATGGCTACACCTTC
-,TRBV29-1,TRBJ1-2,-,CSVAVGGPYGYTF,TGCAGCGTTGCCGTAGGGGGACCGTATGGCTACACCTTC
-,TRBV7-2,TRBJ1-2,-,CASSLDPGTSPYGYTF,TGTGCCAGCAGCTTAGACCCGGGGACATCTCCCTATGGCTACACCTTC
-,TRBV14,TRBJ2-1,-,CASSQPREGINEQFF,TGTGCCAGCAGCCAACCTAGGGAAGGGATTAATGAGCAGTTCTTC
few,TRBV4-2,TRBJ1-2,-,CASSQESYGLGYNYGYTF,TGTGCCAGCAGCCAAGAGTCGTACGGCCTTGGATATAACTATGGCTACACCTTC
-,TRBV20-1,TRBJ1-5,-,CSARTVQDQPQHF,TGCAGTGCTCGGACAGTTCAGGATCAGCCCCAGCATTTT
-,TRBV29-1,TRBJ1-2,-,CSVGPGTAPRGYTF,TGCAGCGTTGGGCCGGGGACCGCCCCGCGTGGCTACACCTTC
-,TRBV5-1,TRBJ1-4,-,CASSLDSSIGEKLFF,TGCGCCAGCAGCTTGGACAGTTCCATCGGGGAAAAACTGTTTTTT
-,TRBV5-1,TRBJ2-5,TRBD2,CASSLSGGNVRGTQYF,TGCGCCAGCAGCTTATCGGGGGGAAATGTAAGAGGGACCCAGTACTTC
-,TRBV28,TRBJ2-7,-,CASSPRGLNTYEQYF,TGTGCCAGCAGCCCAAGAGGGCTCAACACCTACGAGCAGTACTTC
-,TRBV4-3,TRBJ2-1,-,CASSQDRRDPPFF,TGCGCCAGCAGCCAAGATAGGAGGGACCCTCCGTTCTTC
-,TRBV18,TRBJ2-1,-,CASSLQIMFGEQFF,TGTGCCAGCTCACTCCAAATAATGTTCGGTGAGCAGTTCTTC
once,TRBV5-5,TRBJ1-2,TRBD1,CASSRQTGGRGYTF,TGTGCCAGCAGCCGACAGACAGGGGGTCGTGGCTACACCTTC
-,TRBV20-1,TRBJ2-7,TRBD1,CSARFTGVGVFMVSEQYF,TGCAGTGCTCGTTTTACAGGGGTGGGGGTTTTTATGGTAAGCGAGCAGTACTTC
-,TRBV28,TRBJ2-7,-,CASSPPHGLPYEQYF,TGTGCCAGCAGCCCTCCTCACGGACTGCCCTACGAGCAGTACTTC
-,TRBV6-6,TRBJ1-1,TRBD1,CASRTGGPSHEAFF,TGTGCCAGCAGAACAGGGGGCCCTTCCCATGAAGCTTTCTTT
-,TRBV9,TRBJ2-6,-,CASSVTDAGANALTF,TGTGCCAGCAGCGTAACTGATGCTGGGGCCAACGCCCTGACTTTC
-,TRBV20-1,TRBJ2-5,-,CSASGVGSQETQYF,TGCAGTGCTAGCGGAGTAGGGAGCCAAGAGACCCAGTACTTC
-,TRBV28,TRBJ1-5,TRBD1,CASSLTGLGNQPQHF,TGTGCCAGCAGCCTGACAGGGTTAGGCAATCAGCCCCAGCATTTT
-,TRBV5-6,TRBJ2-1,-,CASSLYGNEQFF,TGTGCCAGCAGCTTGTATGGTAATGAGCAGTTCTTC
-,TRBV7-2,TRBJ2-7,TRBD2,CASSLDGAGVYNEQYF,TGTGCCAGCAGCTTAGATGGGGCGGGGGTTTACAATGAGCAGTACTTC